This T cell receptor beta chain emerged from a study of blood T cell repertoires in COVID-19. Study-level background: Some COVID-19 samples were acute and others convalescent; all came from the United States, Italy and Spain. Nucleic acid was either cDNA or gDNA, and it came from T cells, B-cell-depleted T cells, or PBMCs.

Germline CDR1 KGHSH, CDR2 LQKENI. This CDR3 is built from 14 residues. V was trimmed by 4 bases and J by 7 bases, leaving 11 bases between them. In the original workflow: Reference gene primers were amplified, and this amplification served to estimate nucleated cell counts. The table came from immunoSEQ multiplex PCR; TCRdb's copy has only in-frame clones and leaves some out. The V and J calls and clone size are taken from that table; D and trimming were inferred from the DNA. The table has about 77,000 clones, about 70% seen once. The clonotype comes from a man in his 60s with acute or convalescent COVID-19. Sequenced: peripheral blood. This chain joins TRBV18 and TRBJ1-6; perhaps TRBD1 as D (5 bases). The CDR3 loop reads CASSLGPRNSPLHF. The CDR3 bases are TGTGCCAGCTCACTGGGGCCCCGGAATTCACCCCTCCACTTT.